Following are 22 T cell receptor beta chains from one sample sequenced in a study of OX40 agonist ivuxolimab in advanced cancers. The receptor library was made with the immunoSEQ multiplex PCR assay. The table was pulled from immuneACCESS by TCRdb, which kept in-frame rearrangements only. Such tables lose some clones; where checked, under half of the loss comes from unresolved V genes, and the rest has no known cause. The table for this sample lists thousands of clones; 60% to 85% of them were counted only once. Roughly 40% of the sample is in the top ten clones. This specimen consisted of CD4+ or CD8+ T cells sorted from blood, obtained in a trial of the OX40 agonist ivuxolimab. The receptors originated from an adult with an advanced solid tumor such as melanoma, head and neck, liver or kidney cancer.

A single count supports this clone. V and J are TRBV15 and TRBJ2-7; 11 bases are shared with TRBD2. The germline V gene encodes CDR1 LNHNV and CDR2 YYDKDF (reference sequence). The CDR3 has 16 residues. After removal of 0 bases from V and 5 bases from J, the junction contained 6 bases not matched to a gene. CDR3 amino acids: CATSRDLAGGFDEQYF. The CDR3 bases are TGTGCCACCAGCAGAGATCTAGCGGGAGGCTTCGACGAGCAGTACTTC.

The chain links TRBV7-9 to TRBJ1-1; D gene uncertain. V lost 1 base and J lost 4, with 13 bases in between. The CDR3 extends over 15 amino acids. CDR1 SEHNR and CDR2 FQNEAQ come from the germline V gene (reference sequence). The CDR3 protein is CASSLGSVWTTEAFF. CDR3 DNA: TGTGCCAGCAGCTTAGGGTCCGTTTGGACCACTGAAGCTTTCTTT.

The chain recombines TRBV5-1 with TRBJ2-7; D not resolved. This CDR3 contains 15 residues. Trimming took 0 bases from V and 1 from J, leaving 11 bases between them. Germline V gene sequence: CDR1 SGHRS, CDR2 YFSETQ. As DNA, the CDR3 is TGCGCCAGCAGCTTGGCCTTAGAGAGATCCTACGAGCAGTACTTC. Its translation: CASSLALERSYEQYF.

The V gene is TRBV28, the J gene TRBJ2-7, with TRBD2 identical over 11 bases. The CDR3 consists of 15 residues. Germline values: CDR1 MDHEN, CDR2 SYDVKM. V was pared by 3 bases and J by 6 bases, with 7 bases of the junction left unmatched. DNA of the CDR3: TGTGCCAGCAGTTTCCGGCTAGCGGGAGGCTCCGAGCAGTACTTC. Translated: CASSFRLAGGSEQYF.

The CDR3 DNA reads TGTGCCAGCAGCCTGACAGGGAGAGGCCTTAGTGAAGCTTTCTTT. Protein: CASSLTGRGLSEAFF. The V gene is TRBV11-2, the J gene TRBJ1-1; 7 bases line up with TRBD1. This CDR3 is 15 amino acids long. Germline CDR1 and CDR2: SGHAT and FQNNGV. Trimming took 5 bases from V and 7 from J; bases not matched to a gene: 13.

Worth noting for this clone: Its ends do not fully match the called genes, so a read error is possible. The rearrangement joins TRBV5-8 to TRBJ2-2; D unresolved. Germline loops: CDR1 SGHTS, CDR2 YDEGEE. The CDR3 covers 12 residues. In DNA, the CDR3 is TGCGCCAGCAGCCCGGTCGCCGGGGAGCTGTTTTTT. It yields the protein CASSPVAGELFF.

By frequency in the sample, this clone is medium-sized (0.01 to 0.1%). The chain combines TRBV6-1 with TRBJ2-7; D perhaps matches TRBD2 (6 bases). This CDR3 has 13 amino acids. The V and J ends lost 4 bases and 2 bases respectively, with 9 bases between them. Germline-derived CDR1 and CDR2 are MNHNS and SASEGT. The CDR3 region has the DNA TGTGCCAGCAGTGGCGGGGAGGCCTACGAGCAGTACTTC. Translating it yields CASSGGEAYEQYF.

The CDR3 region is CASSLVVEGEAFF. The CDR3, as DNA: TGCGCCAGCAGCTTGGTTGTGGAGGGTGAAGCTTTCTTT. J is TRBJ1-1 and V is TRBV5-1, with D uncertain. The CDR3 contains 13 residues. CDR1 SGHRS and CDR2 YFSETQ come from the germline V gene. V lost 0 bases and J 7 bases, leaving 10 bases between the germline ends. Complete variable domain (other parts from reference TRBV5-1 and TRBJ1-1): KAGVTQTPRYLIKTRGQQVTLSCSPISGHRSVSWYQQTPGQGLQFLFEYFSETQRNKGNFPGRFSGRQFSNSRSEMNVSTLELGDSALYLCASSLVVEGEAFFGQGTRLTVV.

The chain has TRBV19 and TRBJ2-1, with D possibly TRBD2 on 6 matching bases. V lost 3 bases to trimming and J lost 4 bases, with 13 bases between them. The V gene's germline CDR1 is LNHDA and CDR2 SQIVND (reference sequence). The length of the CDR3 is 15 residues. The CDR3 protein is CASSMDYLIYNEQFF. The CDR3 DNA is TGTGCCAGTAGTATGGACTACCTAATATACAATGAGCAGTTCTTC. Filled out from reference TRBV19 and TRBJ2-1, the complete variable domain reads DGGITQSPKYLFRKEGQNVTLSCEQNLNHDAMYWYRQDPGQGLRLIYYSQIVNDFQKGDIAEGYSVSREKKESFPLTVTSAQKNPTAFYLCASSMDYLIYNEQFFGPGTRLTVL.

The chain is built from TRBV4-3 and TRBJ2-7; 8 nucleotides line up with TRBD1. J was trimmed by 2 bases and V by 3 bases; bases with no gene match: 3. Germline-derived CDR1 and CDR2 are LGHNA and YSLEER. This CDR3 has 14 residues. The CDR3 DNA reads as TGCGCCAGCAGCCACGGGACAGGTACCTACGAGCAGTACTTC. This translates into CASSHGTGTYEQYF.

V usage is TRBV28 and J usage is TRBJ2-1; TRBD2 might be the D (6 bases). In germline, CDR1 is MDHEN, CDR2 SYDVKM. CDR3 length: 20 residues. V was trimmed by 3 bases and J by 0 bases, leaving 24 bases between them. The CDR3, as DNA: TGTGCCAGCAGTTTGGGAACTAGCCGAGGCCCCCTTGGCTCCTACAATGAGCAGTTCTTC. Translated: CASSLGTSRGPLGSYNEQFF.

The rearrangement joins TRBV4-1 to TRBJ2-7; tentatively, D is TRBD1 (6 bases). Germline CDR1 MGHRA, CDR2 YSYEKL. Trimming shortened V by 3 bases and J by 2 bases, and 14 bases separated the two germline ends. This CDR3 has 15 amino acids. CDR3 nucleotides: TGCGCCAGCAGCCACGAGGACAGTAAGGCCTACGAGCAGTACTTC. Amino acids: CASSHEDSKAYEQYF.

Only one count was recorded for this clone. The chain combines TRBV5-1 with TRBJ1-1; D call uncertain. V lost 0 bases, J lost 6 bases, and 12 bases lay in between. The germline V gene encodes CDR1 SGHRS and CDR2 YFSETQ. The CDR3 runs to 14 residues. The CDR3 coding sequence is TGCGCCAGCAGCTTGGGGACGGGTGGGGCTGAAGCTTTCTTT. It specifies CASSLGTGGAEAFF.

The CDR3 reads CASSLLEGQGLGETQYF. Here the CDR3 DNA reads TGTGCCAGCAGCTTATTAGAGGGACAGGGGCTCGGCGAGACCCAGTACTTC. The chain links TRBV7-8 to TRBJ2-5; 10 bases fit TRBD1. Germline lookup yields CDR1 SGHVS and CDR2 FQNEAQ. J lost 5 bases, V lost 2 bases, and 11 bases had no gene match. This CDR3 is 17 amino acids long.

The chain carries TRBV9 and TRBJ2-5; no definite D call. Trimming took 0 bases from V and 5 from J, leaving 14 bases between them. Per germline, CDR1 SGDLS and CDR2 YYNGEE. This CDR3 is built from 15 residues. The chain's CDR3 is CASSVGQAPGETQYF. CDR3 nucleotides: TGTGCCAGCAGCGTAGGGCAGGCCCCGGGCGAGACCCAGTACTTC.

The genes are TRBV14 and TRBJ2-7, with D hard to call. Germline V gene data show CDR1 as SGHDN and CDR2 as FVKESK. The CDR3 consists of 13 residues. Between the trimmed V and J ends, which lost 4 bases and 3 bases, there was a span of 10 bases. CDR3 sequence reads: CASSPYRDYEQYF. Here the CDR3 DNA reads TGTGCCAGCAGCCCCTATAGGGACTACGAGCAGTACTTC.

CDR3 region: CAISELWTSGVNSYNEQFF. DNA of the CDR3: TGTGCCATCAGTGAGTTATGGACTAGCGGGGTGAACTCCTACAATGAGCAGTTCTTC. The V and J genes are TRBV10-3 and TRBJ2-1; 12 nucleotides agree with TRBD2. The CDR3 runs 19 residues. V lost 1 base and J lost 0; bases outside the gene matches: 7. In germline, CDR1 is ENHRY, CDR2 SYGVKD.

This clone is labeled as medium-sized. This chain uses TRBV4-3 with TRBJ1-5, with a possible D match to TRBD1 (5 bases). CDR3 length equals 17 residues. V lost 4 bases and J lost 2, with 18 bases in between. Germline assignment: CDR1 LGHNA and CDR2 YSLEER. CDR3 sequence reads: CASSLIWQGGGNQPQHF. For the CDR3, the DNA is TGCGCCAGCAGCCTAATTTGGCAGGGAGGGGGCAATCAGCCCCAGCATTTT.

The CDR3 DNA is TGTGCCAGCAGTTTAACTGGGGCCAACGTCCTGACTTTC. Its translation: CASSLTGANVLTF. This chain connects TRBV6-1 to TRBJ2-6; D is unclear. Germline CDR1 MNHNS, CDR2 SASEGT. Trimming shortened V by 5 bases and J by 2 bases, and 4 bases separated the two germline ends. The CDR3 has 13 residues.

This chain uses TRBV19 with TRBJ2-7, with 9 bases lining up with TRBD1. V shed 5 bases, J shed 3 bases, and the junction held 11 bases outside the gene matches. Germline assignment: CDR1 LNHDA and CDR2 SQIVND (reference sequence). This CDR3 region has 16 residues. CDR3 in amino acids: CASSPQPRDRDYEQYF. The CDR3 DNA reads as TGTGCCAGTAGTCCTCAACCCCGGGACAGGGACTACGAGCAGTACTTC.

V gene TRBV27 combines with J gene TRBJ1-5; TRBD1 agrees at 9 bases. Germline CDR1 and CDR2: MNHEY and SMNVEV (reference sequence). The CDR3 extends over 14 amino acids. Trimming took 8 bases from V and 5 from J; bases not matched to a gene: 7. The CDR3 nucleotides read TGTGCCAGCGGGACAGGGCCGCAATATCAGCCCCAGCATTTT. This gives the protein CASGTGPQYQPQHF.

The J gene is TRBJ2-7, the V gene TRBV6-5, with 7 bases that match TRBD1. V trimming: 5 bases; J trimming: 3 bases; junction bases outside the gene matches: 10. The CDR3 is 15 residues long. Germline values: CDR1 MNHEY, CDR2 SVGAGI. The CDR3 nucleotides are TGTGCCAGCAGTCCCGCCGGGACAGACTACTACGAGCAGTACTTC. Protein product: CASSPAGTDYYEQYF.